Here is one TCR beta chain with its context. What antigen it recognizes has not been identified. No quality values exist for individual bases; no much larger clone is one base distant. The source of the sample is a study of T cell responses to AZD1222 COVID-19 vaccine (dated by TCRdb to the early 2020s). Notes on the research overall: TCR sequencing covered fewer than 250 trial participants: about 210 given two doses of AZD1222 and about 26 given two doses of MenACWY control vaccine. Trial participants were enrolled by age into subgroups of 18-55, 56-69 and 70-plus years, and around 140, 26 and 57 TCR-sequenced participants, respectively, were included in these subgroups.

Looking up the germline V gene yields CDR1 SGHDT and CDR2 YYEEEE. The germline V end is reduced by 2 bases and the J end by 2 bases; junction bases left unmatched: 5. There are 16 amino acids in the CDR3, from cysteine to phenylalanine inclusive. The sequence is cut down to CDR3 DNA, 48 bases in frame from base 1. The time point label corresponds to: about 28 days (+/-7) after the second vaccine dose. AZD1222 recipients whose second dose came at about 4 weeks and those whose second dose came at about 12 weeks were combined into one group, since spike-specific TCR depth and breadth did not differ between the two schedules. Vaccinee samples were obtained from the UK trials COV001 and COV002, which included a single-blind randomized controlled phase 2/3 trial of AZD1222 (ChAdOx1 nCoV-19) in healthy adults. For TCRbeta chain sequencing, PBMC samples were collected from trial participants at day 0 and at day 28 after the second dose.

Study-level results and caveats: No day 14 peak-response samples were available, so repertoires were characterized only after the peak T cell response. After two AZD1222 doses, both the breadth and the depth of spike-specific TCRs were significantly higher than at day 0 and than in MenACWY recipients. Most participants were white British and females outnumbered males, and the authors suggested that clonal diversity may have been underestimated. CD4 TCRs associated with the vaccine covered the entire spike protein, and the dominant responses were in regions 160-218 and 743-854. Epitopes outside the regions mutated in the B.1.351 and B.1.1.7 variants were reportedly recognized by nearly half of the unique spike-specific TCRs. In the small 56-69-year group, the increase in depth fell short of significance, most likely because of low power. Conclusions about previously exposed vaccinees are limited, since just a handful of AZD1222 recipients were seropositive for SARS-CoV-2 at baseline.

The CDR3 regions of human TCRbeta chains were subjected to immunosequencing. Per the authors' processing: Repertoire TCRs were matched against a reference library of SARS-CoV-2-specific TCRs generated with the MIRA antigen-specificity platform. Breadth was defined as the fraction of unique TCRs that were SARS-CoV-2-associated, and depth was defined as the fraction of total T cells that were SARS-CoV-2-associated. Using the MIRA data, every spike-specific TCR was mapped to the spike region that the TCR reacted to and assigned to either a CD4 or a CD8 class. Log10-transformed breadth and depth values were compared by one-way ANOVA with Sidak's multiple comparisons tests. Not all clones reach the TCRdb copy of this immuneACCESS table, which keeps in-frame sequences only. Checked studies attribute under half of the gap to unresolved V genes and leave the rest unexplained. V, J and clone size are those of that table, while D and trimming were read from the DNA. For this sample the table gives about 160,000 clones, of which 75% to 95% were detected only once. Together, the top ten hold around 3.1% of the sample.

The origin of this receptor is an adult who received the AZD1222 COVID-19 vaccine. The sequencing used peripheral blood, collected 28 days after the second AZD1222 dose. The V and J segments used are TRBV5-6 and TRBJ2-3; TRBD2 aligns with 10 central bases. The CDR3 corresponds to CASSFLAGADTDTQYF. The DNA sequence follows: TGTGCCAGCAGCTTCCTAGCGGGAGCTGACACAGATACGCAGTATTTT.